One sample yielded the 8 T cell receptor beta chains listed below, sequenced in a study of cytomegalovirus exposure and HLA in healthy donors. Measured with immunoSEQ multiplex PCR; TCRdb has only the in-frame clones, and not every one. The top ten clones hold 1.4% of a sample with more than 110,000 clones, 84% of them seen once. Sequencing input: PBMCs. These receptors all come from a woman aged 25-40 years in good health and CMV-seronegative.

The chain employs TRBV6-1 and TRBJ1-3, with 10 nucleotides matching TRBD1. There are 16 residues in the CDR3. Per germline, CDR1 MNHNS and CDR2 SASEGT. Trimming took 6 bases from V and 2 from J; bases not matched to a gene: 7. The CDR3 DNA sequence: TGTGCCAGCAGAGAATTGGGACAGGGGACTGGAAACACCATATATTTT. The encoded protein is CASRELGQGTGNTIYF.

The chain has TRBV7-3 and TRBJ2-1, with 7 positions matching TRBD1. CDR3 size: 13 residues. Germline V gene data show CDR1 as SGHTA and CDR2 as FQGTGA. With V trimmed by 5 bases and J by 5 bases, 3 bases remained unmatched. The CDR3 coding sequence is TGTGCCAGCAGCCCGGGACAGAACAATGAGCAGTTCTTC. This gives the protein CASSPGQNNEQFF.

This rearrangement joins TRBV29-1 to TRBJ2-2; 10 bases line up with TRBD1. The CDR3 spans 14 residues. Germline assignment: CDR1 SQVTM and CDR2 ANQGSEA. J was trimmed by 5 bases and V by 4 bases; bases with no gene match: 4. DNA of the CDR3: TGCAGCGTTGTCCCGGGACAGGGGACCGGGGAGCTGTTTTTT. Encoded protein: CSVVPGQGTGELFF.

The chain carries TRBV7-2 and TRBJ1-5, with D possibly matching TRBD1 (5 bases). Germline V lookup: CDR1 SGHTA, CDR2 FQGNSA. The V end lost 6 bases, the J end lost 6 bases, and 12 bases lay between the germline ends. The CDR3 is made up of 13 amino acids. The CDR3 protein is CASRLWQGQPQHF. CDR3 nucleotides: TGTGCCAGCAGACTCTGGCAGGGTCAGCCCCAGCATTTT.

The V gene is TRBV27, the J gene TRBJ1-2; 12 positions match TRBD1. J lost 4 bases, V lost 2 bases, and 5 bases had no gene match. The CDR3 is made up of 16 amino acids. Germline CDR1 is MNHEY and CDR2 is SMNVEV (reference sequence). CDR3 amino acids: CASSLLRDRGRYGYTF. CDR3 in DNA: TGTGCCAGCAGTTTACTCAGGGACAGGGGGCGCTATGGCTACACCTTC.

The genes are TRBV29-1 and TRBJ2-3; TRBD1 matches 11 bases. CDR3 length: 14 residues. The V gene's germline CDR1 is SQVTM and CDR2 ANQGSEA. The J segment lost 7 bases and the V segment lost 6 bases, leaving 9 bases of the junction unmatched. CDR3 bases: TGCAGCGTCCGGACAGGGGGCGTCATAAATACGCAGTATTTT. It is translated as CSVRTGGVINTQYF.

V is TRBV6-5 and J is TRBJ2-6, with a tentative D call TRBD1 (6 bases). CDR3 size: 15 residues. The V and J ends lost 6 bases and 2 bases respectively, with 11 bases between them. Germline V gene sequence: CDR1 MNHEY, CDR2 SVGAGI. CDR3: CASSRGRAGANVLTF. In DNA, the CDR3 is TGTGCCAGCAGCAGGGGACGGGCTGGGGCCAACGTCCTGACTTTC.

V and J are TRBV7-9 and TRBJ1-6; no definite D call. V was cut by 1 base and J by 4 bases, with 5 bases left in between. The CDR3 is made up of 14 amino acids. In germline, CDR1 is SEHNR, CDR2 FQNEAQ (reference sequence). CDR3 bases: TGTGCCAGCAGCTTAGTGCGTTATAATTCACCCCTCCACTTT. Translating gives CASSLVRYNSPLHF. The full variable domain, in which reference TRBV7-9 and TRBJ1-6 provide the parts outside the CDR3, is DTGVSQNPRHKITKRGQNVTFRCDPISEHNRLYWYRQTLGQGPEFLTYFQNEAQLEKSRLLSDRFSAERPKGSFSTLEIQRTEQGDSAMYLCASSLVRYNSPLHFGNGTRLTVT.